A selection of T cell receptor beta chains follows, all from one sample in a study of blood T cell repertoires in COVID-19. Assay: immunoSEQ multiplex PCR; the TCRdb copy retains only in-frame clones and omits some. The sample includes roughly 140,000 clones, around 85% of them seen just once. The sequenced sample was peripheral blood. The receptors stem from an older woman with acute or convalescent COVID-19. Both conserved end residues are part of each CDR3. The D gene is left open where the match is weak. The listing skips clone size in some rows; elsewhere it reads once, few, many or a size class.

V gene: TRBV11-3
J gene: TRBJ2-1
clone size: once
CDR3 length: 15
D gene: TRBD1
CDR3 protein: CASSPAQGASNEQFF
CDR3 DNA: TGTGCCAGCAGCCCAGCCCAGGGGGCGAGCAATGAGCAGTTCTTC

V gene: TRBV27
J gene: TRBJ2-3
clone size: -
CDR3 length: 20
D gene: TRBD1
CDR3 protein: CASRSWGTGAPVDGTDTQYF
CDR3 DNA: TGTGCCAGCAGGTCCTGGGGGACAGGGGCCCCAGTTGACGGGACAGATACGCAGTATTTT

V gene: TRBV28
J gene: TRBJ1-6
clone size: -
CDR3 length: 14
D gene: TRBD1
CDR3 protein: CASSLGRGRSPLHF
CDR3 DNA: TGTGCCAGCAGTTTAGGCAGGGGGCGTTCACCCCTCCACTTT

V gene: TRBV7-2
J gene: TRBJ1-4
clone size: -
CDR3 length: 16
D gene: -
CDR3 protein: CASSFGHLATNEKLFF
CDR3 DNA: TGTGCCAGCAGCTTCGGACATTTAGCAACTAATGAAAAACTGTTTTTT

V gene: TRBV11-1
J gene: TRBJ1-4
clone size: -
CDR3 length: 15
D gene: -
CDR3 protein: CASSLQGATNEKLFF
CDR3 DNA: TGTGCCAGCAGCTTACAGGGCGCAACTAATGAAAAACTGTTTTTT

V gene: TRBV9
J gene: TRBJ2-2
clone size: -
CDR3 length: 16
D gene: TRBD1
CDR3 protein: CASSVGQGMRTGELFF
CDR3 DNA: TGTGCCAGCAGCGTGGGACAGGGGATGAGAACCGGGGAGCTGTTTTTT

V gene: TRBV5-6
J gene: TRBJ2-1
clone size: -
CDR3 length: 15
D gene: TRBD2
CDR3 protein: CASSSLAGVRNEQFF
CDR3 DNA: TGTGCCAGCAGCTCACTAGCGGGGGTTAGGAATGAGCAGTTCTTC

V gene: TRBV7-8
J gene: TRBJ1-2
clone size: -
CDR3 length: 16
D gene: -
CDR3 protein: CASSSRGGEDTYGYTF
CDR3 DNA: TGTGCCAGCAGCTCCCGAGGGGGGGAAGATACCTATGGCTACACCTTC

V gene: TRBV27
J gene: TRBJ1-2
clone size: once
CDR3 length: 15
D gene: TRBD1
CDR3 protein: CASRLDRGGYYGYTF
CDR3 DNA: TGTGCCAGCAGGCTAGACAGGGGCGGTTACTATGGCTACACCTTC

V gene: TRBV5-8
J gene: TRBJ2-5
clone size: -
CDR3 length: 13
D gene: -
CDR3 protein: CASSSPGQETQYF
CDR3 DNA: TGTGCCAGCAGCAGTCCGGGACAAGAGACCCAGTACTTC

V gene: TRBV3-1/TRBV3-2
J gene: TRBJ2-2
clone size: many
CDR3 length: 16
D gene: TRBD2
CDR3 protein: CASTDQTSGGAGELFF
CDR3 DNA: TGTGCCAGCACCGACCAAACTAGCGGGGGGGCCGGGGAGCTGTTTTTT

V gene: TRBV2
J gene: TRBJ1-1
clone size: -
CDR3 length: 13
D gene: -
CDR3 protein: CASSRAQNTEAFF
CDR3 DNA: TGTGCCAGCAGCAGGGCACAAAACACTGAAGCTTTCTTT

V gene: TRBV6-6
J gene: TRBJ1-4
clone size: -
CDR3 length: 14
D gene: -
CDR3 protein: CASSESGFAEKLFF
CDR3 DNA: TGTGCCAGCAGCGAGAGCGGGTTTGCTGAAAAACTGTTTTTT

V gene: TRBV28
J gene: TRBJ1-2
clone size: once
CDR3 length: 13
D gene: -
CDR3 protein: CATPTETNYGYTF
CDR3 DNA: TGTGCCACCCCGACGGAGACTAACTATGGCTACACCTTC

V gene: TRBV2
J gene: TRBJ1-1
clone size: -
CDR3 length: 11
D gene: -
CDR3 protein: CASSEAGGAFF
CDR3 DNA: TGTGCCAGCAGTGAGGCGGGAGGAGCTTTCTTT

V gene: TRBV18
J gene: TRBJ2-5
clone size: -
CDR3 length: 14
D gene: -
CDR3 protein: CASSPPARGETQYF
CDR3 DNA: TGTGCCAGCTCACCACCGGCTAGAGGAGAGACCCAGTACTTC

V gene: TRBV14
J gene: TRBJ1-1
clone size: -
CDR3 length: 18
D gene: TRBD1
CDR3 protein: CASSRTTGGAGGGTEAFF
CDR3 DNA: TGTGCCAGCAGCCGGACCACAGGGGGCGCGGGGGGAGGCACTGAAGCTTTCTTT

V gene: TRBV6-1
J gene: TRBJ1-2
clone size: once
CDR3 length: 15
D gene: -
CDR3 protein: CASSEMRNSNYGYTF
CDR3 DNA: TGTGCCAGCAGTGAAATGCGGAATTCTAACTATGGCTACACCTTC

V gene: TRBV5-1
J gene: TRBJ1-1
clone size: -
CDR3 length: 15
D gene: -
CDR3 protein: CASSLVASMNTEAFF
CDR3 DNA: TGCGCCAGCAGCTTGGTCGCGTCCATGAACACTGAAGCTTTCTTT

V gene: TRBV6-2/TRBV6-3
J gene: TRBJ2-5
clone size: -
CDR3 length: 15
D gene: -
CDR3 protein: CASSYSSGLGETQYF
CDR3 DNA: TGTGCCAGCAGTTACTCATCCGGGTTAGGAGAGACCCAGTACTTC

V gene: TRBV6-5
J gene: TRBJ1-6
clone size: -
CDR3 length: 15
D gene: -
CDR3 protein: CASSYRPNSNSPLHF
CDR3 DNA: TGTGCCAGCAGTTACAGGCCGAACAGTAATTCACCCCTCCACTTT

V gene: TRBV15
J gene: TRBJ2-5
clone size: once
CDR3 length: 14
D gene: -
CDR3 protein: CATSRGRGGETQYF
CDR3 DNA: TGTGCCACCAGCAGAGGAAGGGGAGGAGAGACCCAGTACTTC

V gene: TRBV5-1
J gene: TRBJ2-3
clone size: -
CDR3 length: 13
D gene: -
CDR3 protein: CASSLWGLDTQYF
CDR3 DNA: TGCGCCAGCAGCCTCTGGGGGCTAGATACGCAGTATTTT

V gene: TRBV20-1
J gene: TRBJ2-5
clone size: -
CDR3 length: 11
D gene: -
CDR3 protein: CSASGAGTQYF
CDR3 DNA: TGCAGTGCTAGTGGGGCTGGGACCCAGTACTTC

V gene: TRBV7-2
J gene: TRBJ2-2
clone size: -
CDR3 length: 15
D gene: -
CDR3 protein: CASSPSGSATGELFF
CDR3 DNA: TGTGCCAGCAGCCCCTCGGGGTCGGCCACCGGGGAGCTGTTTTTT

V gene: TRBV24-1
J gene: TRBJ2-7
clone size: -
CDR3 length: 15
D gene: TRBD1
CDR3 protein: CATSDRDRAHYEQYF
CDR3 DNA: TGTGCCACCAGTGACCGGGACAGGGCACACTACGAGCAGTACTTC

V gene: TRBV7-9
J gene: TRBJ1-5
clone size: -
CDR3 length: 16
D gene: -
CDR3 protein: CASSFGGPAGNQPQHF
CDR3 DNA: TGTGCCAGCAGCTTCGGCGGTCCCGCGGGCAATCAGCCCCAGCATTTT

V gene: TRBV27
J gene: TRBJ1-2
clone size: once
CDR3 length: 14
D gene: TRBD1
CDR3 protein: CASSRLRDSHGYTF
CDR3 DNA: TGTGCCAGCAGTAGACTCCGGGACAGCCATGGCTACACCTTC

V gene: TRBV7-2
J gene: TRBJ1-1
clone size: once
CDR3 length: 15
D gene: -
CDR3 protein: CASSLALGGNSEAFF
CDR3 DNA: TGTGCCAGCAGCTTAGCACTGGGAGGGAATAGTGAAGCTTTCTTT

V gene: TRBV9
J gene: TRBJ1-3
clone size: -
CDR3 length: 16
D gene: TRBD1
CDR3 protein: CASSGQGVTSGNTIYF
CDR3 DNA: TGTGCCAGCAGCGGACAGGGGGTTACGTCTGGAAACACCATATATTTT

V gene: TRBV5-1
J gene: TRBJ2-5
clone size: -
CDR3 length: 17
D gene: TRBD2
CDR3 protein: CASSPGTSGGTGETQYF
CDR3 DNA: TGCGCCAGCAGCCCCGGGACTAGCGGGGGAACCGGAGAGACCCAGTACTTC

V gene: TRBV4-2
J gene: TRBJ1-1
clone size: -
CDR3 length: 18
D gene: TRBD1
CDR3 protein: CASSQSWTGASENTEAFF
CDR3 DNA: TGTGCCAGCAGCCAATCCTGGACAGGGGCTAGTGAGAACACTGAAGCTTTCTTT

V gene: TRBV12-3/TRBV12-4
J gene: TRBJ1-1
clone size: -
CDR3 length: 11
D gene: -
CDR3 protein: CASSRGTEAFF
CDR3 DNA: TGTGCCAGCAGCCGAGGGACTGAAGCTTTCTTT

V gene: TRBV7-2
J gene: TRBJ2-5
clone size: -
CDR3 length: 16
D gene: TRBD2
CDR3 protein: CASSRGLAGGRETQYF
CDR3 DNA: TGTGCCAGCAGTCGCGGACTAGCGGGGGGTCGGGAGACCCAGTACTTC

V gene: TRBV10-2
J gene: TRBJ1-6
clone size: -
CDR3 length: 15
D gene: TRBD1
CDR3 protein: CASRADRGIASPLHF
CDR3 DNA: TGCGCCAGCAGGGCCGACAGGGGGATTGCTTCACCCCTCCACTTT

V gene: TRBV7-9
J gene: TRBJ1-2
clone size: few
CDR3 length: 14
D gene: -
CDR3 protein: CASSQWGKNYGYTF
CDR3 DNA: TGTGCCAGCAGCCAATGGGGCAAAAACTATGGCTACACCTTC

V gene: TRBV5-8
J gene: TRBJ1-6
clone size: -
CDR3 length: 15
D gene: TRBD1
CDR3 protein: CASSRTGAGNSPLHF
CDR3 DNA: TGTGCCAGCAGCCGGACAGGGGCGGGGAATTCACCCCTCCACTTT

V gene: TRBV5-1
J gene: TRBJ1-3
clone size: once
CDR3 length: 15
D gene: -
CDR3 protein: CASSPTGISGNTIYF
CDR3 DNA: TGCGCCAGCTCCCCGACGGGTATCTCTGGAAACACCATATATTTT

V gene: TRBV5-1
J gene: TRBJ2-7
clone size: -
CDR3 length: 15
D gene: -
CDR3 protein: CASSWDGSSTMEQYF
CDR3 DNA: TGCGCCAGCAGCTGGGACGGGAGTTCTACGATGGAGCAGTACTTC

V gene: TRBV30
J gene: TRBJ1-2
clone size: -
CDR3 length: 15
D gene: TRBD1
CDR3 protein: CAWRPPGTEIYGYTF
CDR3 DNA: TGTGCCTGGAGGCCACCCGGGACAGAAATCTATGGCTACACCTTC

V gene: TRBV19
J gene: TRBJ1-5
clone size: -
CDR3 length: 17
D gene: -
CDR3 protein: CASSIGGWQGWDQPQHF
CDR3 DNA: TGTGCCAGTAGTATAGGAGGTTGGCAGGGATGGGATCAGCCCCAGCATTTT